A single sample is the source of the 26 T cell receptor beta chains below, sequenced in a study of graft-versus-host responses after intestinal transplantation (dated by TCRdb to the early 2020s). To prepare the library, the immunoSEQ multiplex PCR assay was applied. Not all clones reach the TCRdb copy of this immuneACCESS table, which keeps in-frame sequences only. Checked studies attribute under half of the gap to unresolved V genes and leave the rest unexplained. For this sample the table gives under 55,000 clones, of which 90% to 95% were detected only once. About 4.4% of the sample rests with the top ten. Specimen: PBMCs, collected 524 days after transplant. The receptors come from a human patient who received an intestinal transplant, so some T cells may come from the graft donor.

V gene TRBV9 combines with J gene TRBJ2-3; 9 positions match TRBD1. CDR3 length: 16 residues. The junction had 3 bases not matched to a gene; V was cut back by 0 bases and J by 1 base. Germline loops: CDR1 SGDLS, CDR2 YYNGEE. The CDR3 loop is CASSVVDRGGTDTQYF. CDR3 nucleotides: TGTGCCAGCAGCGTAGTAGACAGGGGGGGCACAGATACGCAGTATTTT.

This chain uses TRBV6-1 with TRBJ2-5, with 8 bases aligning to TRBD2. The end of the DNA aligns better with TRBJ2-7, so the J call may be wrong. There are 14 residues in the CDR3. Germline assignment: CDR1 MNHNS and CDR2 SASEGT. CDR3 in amino acids: CASSTQRGNYEQYF. In DNA form, the CDR3 reads TGTGCCAGCAGTACCCAGCGGGGGAACTACGAGCAGTACTTC.

This clone has a single count. This sequence joins TRBV5-4 and TRBJ2-4; D not resolved. This CDR3 region has 16 residues. The V and J ends lost 4 bases and 3 bases respectively, with 17 bases between them. Germline V gene data show CDR1 as SGHNT and CDR2 as YYREEE (reference sequence). The CDR3 spells CASSIYKHGIKNIQYF. The CDR3 DNA reads TGTGCCAGCAGCATTTACAAGCATGGAATCAAAAACATTCAGTACTTC.

The chain carries TRBV5-6 and TRBJ1-1; no definite D call. V lost 5 bases and J lost 0, with 8 bases in between. The CDR3 is 13 amino acids. Germline V gene data show CDR1 as SGHDT and CDR2 as YYEEEE. CDR3 sequence: CASSGGVNTEAFF. DNA of the CDR3: TGTGCCAGCAGTGGTGGGGTGAACACTGAAGCTTTCTTT. The full variable domain, its missing parts supplied by reference TRBV5-6 and TRBJ1-1, is DAGVTQSPTHLIKTRGQQVTLRCSPKSGHDTVSWYQQALGQGPQFIFQYYEEEERQRGNFPDRFSGHQFPNYSSELNVNALLLGDSALYLCASSGGVNTEAFFGQGTRLTVV.

The CDR3 protein is CASSLGHYNEQFF. CDR3 DNA sequence: TGTGCCAGCAGCTTAGGACACTACAATGAGCAGTTCTTC. The chain couples TRBV7-9 to TRBJ2-1; D remains unclear. The V and J ends lost 1 base and 3 bases respectively, with 4 bases between them. CDR3 length: 13 residues. CDR1 SEHNR and CDR2 FQNEAQ come from the germline V gene (reference sequence).

The chain combines TRBV9 with TRBJ2-6, with a tentative D call TRBD1 (5 bases). The germline V gene encodes CDR1 SGDLS and CDR2 YYNGEE. Trimming took 5 bases from V and 5 from J, leaving 8 bases between them. The CDR3 totals 13 residues. The CDR3 bases are TGTGCCAGCAGAGGGGTCCGGGCCAACGTCCTGACTTTC. Its protein product is CASRGVRANVLTF.

The genes are TRBV7-2 and TRBJ1-6; D not certain. The CDR3 is made up of 19 amino acids. Trimming shortened V by 5 bases and J by 2 bases, and 22 bases separated the two germline ends. Germline CDR1 and CDR2: SGHTA and FQGNSA. The CDR3 region is CASSPYAVPHGTYNSPLHF. In DNA, the CDR3 is TGTGCCAGCAGCCCCTACGCGGTACCACATGGCACCTATAATTCACCCCTCCACTTT.

This clone was detected once. The chain employs TRBV7-3 and TRBJ2-7; D tentatively reads TRBD1 or TRBD2 (5 bases each). Germline loops: CDR1 SGHTA, CDR2 FQGTGA. Deletions cut 5 bases from V and 1 base from J, with 15 bases between. This CDR3 is 15 amino acids long. CDR3 sequence reads: CASSLRGTRSYEQYF. The DNA for the CDR3 is TGTGCCAGCAGCCTTAGAGGGACCCGATCCTACGAGCAGTACTTC.

This clone occurred once. The chain combines TRBV7-2 with TRBJ2-5; possibly TRBD1 or TRBD2 for D (5 bases each). Trimming shortened V by 1 base and J by 2 bases, and 8 bases separated the two germline ends. Germline V gene sequence: CDR1 SGHTA, CDR2 FQGNSA. This CDR3 is built from 14 residues. The CDR3 DNA is TGTGCCAGCAGCTTAGATGGGGGTCAAGAGACCCAGTACTTC. Protein sequence: CASSLDGGQETQYF.

The chain carries TRBV9 and TRBJ1-2; D not resolved. V was shortened by 0 bases and J by 8 bases, with 14 bases between the two germline ends. The CDR3 length is 14 residues. Germline V gene lookup returns CDR1 SGDLS and CDR2 YYNGEE. Written as DNA, the CDR3 is TGTGCCAGCAGCGTAGATGTAGGCCCCGTCGGCTACACCTTC. This gives the protein CASSVDVGPVGYTF. The full variable domain, rest sourced from reference TRBV9 and TRBJ1-2, is DSGVTQTPKHLITATGQRVTLRCSPRSGDLSVYWYQQSLDQGLQFLIQYYNGEERAKGNILERFSAQQFPDLHSELNLSSLELGDSALYFCASSVDVGPVGYTFGSGTRLTVV.

The rearrangement joins TRBV29-1 to TRBJ1-4; tentatively, D is TRBD1 (5 bases). This CDR3 is built from 14 residues. Germline CDR1 SQVTM, CDR2 ANQGSEA. V gave up 4 bases and J gave up 2 bases, with 11 bases separating them. Written as DNA, the CDR3 is TGCAGCGTTGGTGGGGACGAGACTAATGAAAAACTGTTTTTT. Translating it yields CSVGGDETNEKLFF.

The rearrangement uses TRBV28 and TRBJ2-1, with D possibly being TRBD2 (6 bases). Trimming removed 2 bases at V and 0 bases at J, with 11 bases between. Germline assignment: CDR1 MDHEN and CDR2 SYDVKM. This CDR3 has 16 amino acids. The CDR3 nucleotides read TGTGCCAGCAGTTTAGGAGGGGCCGGCTCCTACAATGAGCAGTTCTTC. Residues: CASSLGGAGSYNEQFF.

The chain employs TRBV19 and TRBJ1-5; 9 bases fit TRBD1. The CDR3 extends over 12 amino acids. V lost 6 bases to trimming and J lost 6 bases; unmatched junction nucleotides: 0. The V gene's germline CDR1 is LNHDA and CDR2 SQIVND (reference sequence). The CDR3 is CASRTGGQPQHF. The CDR3 nucleotides are TGTGCCAGTAGGACAGGGGGTCAGCCCCAGCATTTT.

The rearrangement uses TRBV7-2 and TRBJ2-1; 8 bases map to TRBD2. Unmatched junction bases numbered 9, after V lost 5 bases and J lost 3 bases. This CDR3 has 16 residues. The germline V gene has CDR1 SGHTA and CDR2 FQGNSA. The CDR3: CASSVSPGLGYNEQFF. CDR3 nucleotide sequence: TGTGCCAGCAGCGTGAGTCCGGGACTAGGCTACAATGAGCAGTTCTTC.

The rearrangement joins TRBV4-1 to TRBJ2-7, with 8 bases matching TRBD1. CDR1 MGHRA and CDR2 YSYEKL come from the germline V gene. The CDR3 consists of 16 residues. The V and J ends lost 1 base and 0 bases, in that order; junction bases with no gene match: 5. CDR3: CASSQASGQASYEQYF. The CDR3 region has the DNA TGCGCCAGCAGCCAAGCCTCGGGACAGGCCTCCTACGAGCAGTACTTC.

The chain uses TRBV19 and TRBJ1-1; TRBD1 agrees at 8 bases. Losses at the gene ends were 3 bases for V and 5 bases for J; bases not matched to a gene: 8. Germline values: CDR1 LNHDA, CDR2 SQIVND (reference sequence). The CDR3 consists of 15 residues. The CDR3 reads CASSIATGGWTEAFF. CDR3 coding DNA: TGTGCCAGTAGTATCGCCACAGGGGGGTGGACTGAAGCTTTCTTT.

This chain links TRBV6-5 with TRBJ2-3, with no clear D. Germline CDR1 reads MNHEY; CDR2 reads SVGAGI. This CDR3 contains 15 residues. V gave up 2 bases and J gave up 1 base, with 10 bases separating them. CDR3 coding DNA: TGTGCCAGCAGTTACAGTAGCATTGGCACAGATACGCAGTATTTT. It is translated as CASSYSSIGTDTQYF.

This clone appeared once. The V gene is TRBV19, the J gene TRBJ1-4; 7 positions match TRBD1. J gave up 4 bases and V 5 bases, and 4 bases lay outside the gene matches. Germline loops: CDR1 LNHDA, CDR2 SQIVND (reference sequence). The CDR3 is 14 residues long. The CDR3 nucleotides read TGTGCCAGTAGTTCGGGACAGCATAATGAAAAACTGTTTTTT. It translates to CASSSGQHNEKLFF.

Turning to this clone: A read error may produce the germline difference seen at one junction end. The rearrangement links TRBV5-8 to TRBJ1-2, with D possibly matching TRBD1 (6 bases). CDR1 is SGHTS and CDR2 is YDEGEE in the germline V gene. CDR3 length: 15 residues. Written as DNA, the CDR3 is TGCGCCAGCAGCCAAGATCTAGGGGGTGCCTATGGCTACACCTTC. Its translation is CASSQDLGGAYGYTF.

This clone was observed once. The chain carries TRBV5-1 and TRBJ1-1; no reliable D call. The CDR3 is 18 amino acids. Germline V gene data show CDR1 as SGHRS and CDR2 as YFSETQ. Trimming pared 3 bases from V and 4 bases from J, leaving 25 bases between. CDR3: CASSSTPTQTLRSTEAFF. CDR3 DNA sequence: TGCGCCAGCAGCTCTACACCTACTCAGACCTTAAGGAGCACTGAAGCTTTCTTT.

The V gene is TRBV5-6, the J gene TRBJ1-2, with D unclear. Germline V gene lookup returns CDR1 SGHDT and CDR2 YYEEEE. V lost 4 bases and J lost 0, with 4 bases in between. The CDR3 length is 12 residues. CDR3 sequence (DNA): TGTGCCAGCAGCATCACTAACTATGGCTACACCTTC. This encodes CASSITNYGYTF.

The chain carries TRBV6-1 and TRBJ2-1; D is unresolved. The CDR3 totals 13 residues. Germline CDR1 reads MNHNS; CDR2 reads SASEGT. Deletions cut 2 bases from V and 10 bases from J, with 12 bases between. CDR3 coding DNA: TGTGCCAGCAGTGAAAGGCTACTACTGGAGCAGTTCTTC. Encoded protein: CASSERLLLEQFF.

Worth noting for this clone: Compared with germline, one end of the junction differs, possibly owing to a read error. The chain has TRBV11-2 and TRBJ2-7; D unclear. This CDR3 comprises 14 residues. Germline values: CDR1 SGHAT, CDR2 FQNNGV. Here the CDR3 DNA reads TGTGTCAGCAGCTTAGACGGCAGAACCTACGAGCAGTACTTC. Translation: CVSSLDGRTYEQYF. Drawing the rest from reference TRBV11-2 and TRBJ2-7, the complete variable domain is EAGVAQSPRYKIIEKRQSVAFWCNPISGHATLYWYQQILGQGPKLLIQFQNNGVVDDSQLPKDRFSAERLKGVDSTLKIQPAKLEDSAVYLCVSSLDGRTYEQYFGPGTRLTVT.

The V call is TRBV4-3, the J call TRBJ2-7; weak D call: TRBD2 (6 bases). The germline gives CDR1 LGHNA, CDR2 YSLEER. CDR3 length equals 16 residues. V shed 4 bases and J shed 5 bases, with 21 bases lying between them. The CDR3 sequence is CASSPLGPGTSDEQYF. The CDR3 region has the DNA TGCGCCAGCAGCCCCCTGGGCCCCGGGACTTCAGACGAGCAGTACTTC.

This clone was observed a few times. The germline gene is not matched at one end of the junction; a read error may be the cause. As DNA, the CDR3 is TGTGCTAGCAGCCCGGACAGGAAAGAGACCCAGTACTTC. This codes for CASSPDRKETQYF. The genes are TRBV7-7 and TRBJ2-5; TRBD1 matches at 7 bases. Germline V CDR1 and CDR2: SSHAT, FNYEAQ (reference sequence). This CDR3 contains 13 residues.

The V call is TRBV6-1, the J call TRBJ2-7; D is ambiguous. The V end lost 5 bases, the J end lost 3 bases, and 5 bases lay between the germline ends. Looked up from germline, CDR1 is MNHNS and CDR2 is SASEGT. This CDR3 contains 11 residues. CDR3 DNA: TGTGCCAGCAGTTACGTCTACGAGCAGTACTTC. This sequence encodes CASSYVYEQYF.